These 23 T cell receptor beta chains originate from one sample sequenced in a study of blood T cell repertoires in COVID-19. This table comes from immunoSEQ multiplex PCR, and its TCRdb copy is limited to in-frame clones, with some not included. The sample holds about 180,000 clones, around 77% seen once. Material: peripheral blood. These receptors all stem from a man between 65 and 79 years old with active or convalescent COVID-19.

This clone was seen more than once but under ten times. J is TRBJ1-2 and V is TRBV19; 9 nucleotides line up with TRBD1. Germline V gives CDR1 LNHDA, CDR2 SQIVND (reference sequence). J was trimmed by 6 bases and V by 8 bases; bases with no gene match: 4. The CDR3 has 12 amino acids. CDR3 sequence (DNA): TGTGCCAGTGGGGGACAGGGTGATGGCTACACCTTC. Translated, it gives CASGGQGDGYTF.

This clone turned up a few times. This chain connects TRBV7-9 to TRBJ2-6; D is uncertain. Germline CDR1 is SEHNR and CDR2 is FQNEAQ (reference sequence). The CDR3 totals 15 residues. V dropped 2 bases and J dropped 0 bases, with 5 bases sitting between them. CDR3: CASSLTASGANVLTF. DNA of the CDR3: TGTGCCAGCAGCTTAACAGCCTCTGGGGCCAACGTCCTGACTTTC.

V and J are TRBV5-1 and TRBJ2-5, with 8 bases lining up with TRBD1. Germline V gives CDR1 SGHRS, CDR2 YFSETQ. With 2 bases clipped from V and 2 bases from J, the junction kept 8 bases outside the gene matches. The CDR3 is 16 amino acids. CDR3 sequence: CASSLAGGIGQETQYF. The CDR3 nucleotides read TGCGCCAGCAGCTTAGCAGGGGGCATCGGGCAAGAGACCCAGTACTTC.

The chain couples TRBV2 to TRBJ1-5, with D tentatively TRBD1 (5 bases). Germline CDR1 SNHLY, CDR2 FYNNEI. The CDR3 loop spans 15 amino acids. V gave up 4 bases and J gave up 1 base, with 11 bases separating them. DNA of the CDR3: TGTGCCAGCAGTGCTCAGGGATCAAGCAATCAGCCCCAGCATTTT. Translation: CASSAQGSSNQPQHF.

This rearrangement joins TRBV10-3 to TRBJ1-5, with D unclear. Trimming removed 4 bases from V and 0 bases from J, with 7 bases in between. Per the germline V gene, CDR1 is ENHRY and CDR2 is SYGVKD. The CDR3 is 14 residues long. The CDR3 region is CAISVQHSNQPQHF. CDR3 DNA: TGTGCCATCAGTGTACAGCATAGCAATCAGCCCCAGCATTTT.

J is TRBJ1-1 and V is TRBV18; 7 nucleotides align to TRBD1. Per the germline V gene, CDR1 is KGHSH and CDR2 is LQKENI. This CDR3 has 14 residues. Trimming removed 8 bases from V and 0 bases from J; junction bases left unmatched: 6. Here the CDR3 DNA reads TGTGCCAGCCAACCGGGACAGATGAACACTGAAGCTTTCTTT. Encoded protein: CASQPGQMNTEAFF.

The CDR3 region has the DNA TGTGCCAGCAGCGTTAGACCCCGGGACAAGTGGGCTGAAGCTTTCTTT. This translates into CASSVRPRDKWAEAFF. This rearrangement joins TRBV7-2 to TRBJ1-1, with a tentative D call TRBD1 (6 bases). Germline V gene data show CDR1 as SGHTA and CDR2 as FQGNSA. The CDR3 sequence is 16 residues long. Trimming took off 5 bases at V and 6 bases at J, with 22 bases between the two ends.

This clone has at least ten counts. This chain connects TRBV3-1 (or the pseudogene TRBV3-2) to TRBJ2-3, with D perhaps TRBD2 (5 bases). Germline V gene data show CDR1 as LGHDT and CDR2 as YNNKEL (reference sequence). V lost 5 bases and J lost 3, with 27 bases in between. CDR3 size: 19 residues. CDR3 DNA sequence: TGTGCCAGCAGCTCCGGGTACTTATCCCGGGAAGGGAGAACAGATACGCAGTATTTT. Amino acid sequence: CASSSGYLSREGRTDTQYF.

This clone came up once. The CDR3 here is CASSIYLSSTDTQYF. In DNA form, the CDR3 reads TGTGCCAGTAGTATATACCTATCTAGCACAGATACGCAGTATTTT. The genes are TRBV19 and TRBJ2-3; no clear D gene. The CDR3 consists of 15 residues. CDR1 and CDR2 from the germline V gene are LNHDA and SQIVND (reference sequence). V shed 2 bases and J shed 0 bases, with 9 bases lying between them.

The rearrangement uses TRBV7-6 and TRBJ2-5, with TRBD2 matching over 13 bases. CDR3 length equals 15 residues. Trimming took 5 bases from V and 6 from J; bases not matched to a gene: 6. Germline CDR1 reads SGHVS; CDR2 reads FNYEAQ. For the CDR3, the DNA is TGTGCCAGCAGCACGACTAGCGGGGGGATCAAGACCCAGTACTTC. As protein: CASSTTSGGIKTQYF.

The chain links TRBV5-1 to TRBJ1-5; TRBD1 agrees at 10 bases. CDR3 length: 14 amino acids. Germline values: CDR1 SGHRS, CDR2 YFSETQ. V was clipped by 4 bases and J by 8 bases; unmatched bases: 6. The CDR3 loop is CASSEGQGSEPQHF. The DNA of the CDR3 is TGCGCCAGCAGCGAGGGACAGGGGTCGGAGCCCCAGCATTTT.

This clone was found once. The gene calls are TRBV3-1 (or the pseudogene TRBV3-2) and TRBJ2-1, with D unclear. The V and J ends lost 5 bases and 5 bases respectively, with 10 bases between them. The CDR3 sequence is 13 residues long. CDR1 and CDR2 from the germline V gene are LGHDT and YNNKEL (reference sequence). CDR3 sequence: CASSSMSDNEQFF. CDR3 bases: TGTGCCAGCAGCTCTATGTCTGACAATGAGCAGTTCTTC.

The CDR3 bases are TGTGCTAGTGGTTTGGGAAGGGCGGGCGGCTACACCTTC. This translates into CASGLGRAGGYTF. J is TRBJ1-2 and V is TRBV12-5; the D is unclear. CDR1 is LGHNT and CDR2 is FRNRAP in the germline V gene. This CDR3 is built from 13 residues. The V end was cut by 1 base, the J end by 8 bases, with 11 bases between.

The sample holds one count of this clone. The rearrangement joins TRBV2 to TRBJ2-2; 11 bases are a match to TRBD2. CDR3 length: 16 residues. Germline CDR1 and CDR2: SNHLY and FYNNEI. Trimming cost V 7 bases and J 5 bases; bases outside gene matches: 9. CDR3 sequence reads: CASKASGGPQTGELFF. CDR3 nucleotides: TGTGCCAGCAAGGCTAGCGGGGGGCCTCAGACCGGGGAGCTGTTTTTT.

The chain couples TRBV7-2 to TRBJ1-2, with TRBD1 identical over 7 bases. This CDR3 is built from 13 residues. Germline V gene lookup returns CDR1 SGHTA and CDR2 FQGNSA. The junction had 1 base not matched to a gene; V was cut back by 4 bases and J by 2 bases. The CDR3, as DNA: TGTGCCAGCAGCTCACAGGGGAACTATGGCTACACCTTC. This codes for CASSSQGNYGYTF. Using reference TRBV7-2 and TRBJ1-2 for the parts outside the CDR3, the full variable domain is GAGVSQSPSNKVTEKGKDVELRCDPISGHTALYWYRQSLGQGLEFLIYFQGNSAPDKSGLPSDRFSAERTGGSVSTLTIQRTQQEDSAVYLCASSSQGNYGYTFGSGTRLTVV.

The chain has TRBV27 and TRBJ2-5, with 7 bases identical to TRBD2. V trimming: 10 bases; J trimming: 9 bases; junction bases outside the gene matches: 26. Germline V gives CDR1 MNHEY, CDR2 SMNVEV (reference sequence). The CDR3 runs 17 residues. CDR3 sequence reads: CATPTPPSGRLGGSQYF. CDR3 nucleotides: TGTGCCACCCCGACCCCTCCTAGCGGACGGCTTGGCGGGTCCCAGTACTTC.

The V call is TRBV5-1, the J call TRBJ1-5; D is perhaps TRBD1 (6 bases). The CDR3 is made up of 13 amino acids. Germline V lookup: CDR1 SGHRS, CDR2 YFSETQ. Trimming removed 4 bases at V and 4 bases at J, with 9 bases between. CDR3 region: CASSIGQNQPQHF. CDR3 DNA sequence: TGCGCCAGCAGCATAGGACAGAATCAGCCCCAGCATTTT.

The J gene is TRBJ1-4, the V gene TRBV6-2 or TRBV6-3; D is unresolved. Germline CDR1 reads MNHEY; CDR2 reads SVGEGT. CDR3 length: 15 residues. V lost 0 bases, J lost 4 bases, and 9 bases lay in between. Here the CDR3 DNA reads TGTGCCAGCAGTTACTCGACCCAGGATAATGAAAAACTGTTTTTT. Translating gives CASSYSTQDNEKLFF.

The V call is TRBV30, the J call TRBJ1-1; 10 bases line up with TRBD1. This CDR3 is built from 14 residues. Germline lookup yields CDR1 GTSNPN and CDR2 SVGIG (reference sequence). Unmatched junction bases numbered 12, after V lost 4 bases and J lost 10 bases. This CDR3 reads CAWKKGQGTGAAFF. The CDR3 region has the DNA TGTGCCTGGAAAAAGGGGCAGGGGACAGGGGCAGCTTTCTTT.

This chain links TRBV30 with TRBJ2-7, with D possibly matching TRBD2 (5 bases). V was cut by 7 bases and J by 3 bases, with 13 bases left in between. This CDR3 is built from 12 residues. CDR1 is GTSNPN and CDR2 is SVGIG in the germline V gene (reference sequence). The CDR3 loop reads CASSAGDYEQYF. The CDR3 coding sequence is TGTGCCTCCAGCGCCGGGGACTACGAGCAGTACTTC.

With regard to this clone: The sample has other DNA sequences that encode this CDR3 too. The V gene is TRBV13, the J gene TRBJ1-2, with D possibly being TRBD1 (6 bases). The CDR3 is made up of 12 amino acids. Trimming stripped 2 bases from V and 5 bases from J, with 6 bases between. CDR1 PRHDT and CDR2 FYEKMQ come from the germline V gene (reference sequence). The CDR3 protein is CASSLRGYGYTF. The CDR3 DNA reads as TGTGCCAGCAGCTTAAGGGGGTATGGCTACACCTTC.

The chain joins TRBV5-1 to TRBJ2-7, with a possible D match to TRBD2 (6 bases). The CDR3 has 15 amino acids. The germline V gene encodes CDR1 SGHRS and CDR2 YFSETQ. V gave up 1 base and J gave up 4 bases, with 15 bases separating them. The CDR3 DNA follows: TGCGCCAGCAGCTTGACTTACGGGAGAGATTACGAGCAGTACTTC. Amino acids: CASSLTYGRDYEQYF.

The chain uses TRBV5-6 and TRBJ1-1; a weak D match, TRBD1 (6 bases). The CDR3 length is 14 residues. V gave up 2 bases and J gave up 8 bases, with 16 bases separating them. Germline-derived CDR1 and CDR2 are SGHDT and YYEEEE. The CDR3 region has the DNA TGTGCCAGCAGCTTTTTCGGGACACCGTTCGAAGCTTTCTTT. It encodes CASSFFGTPFEAFF.